This T cell receptor beta chain comes out of a study of blood T cells in healthy people across ages (dated by TCRdb to between 2014 and 2017). For context, the study as a whole: In model experiments, roughly one uniquely barcoded TCR beta cDNA molecule per two T cells was captured by template switching. The study analyzed two additional independent replicas of 1 million unique cDNA reads from the same blood draw for two donors, one aged 18 to 29 and one aged 80 or older. The study measured age-related changes in TCR beta repertoire diversity using deep sequencing normalized with unique cDNA molecular identifiers. To avoid experimental bias, donors of different ages were randomly spread across the sequencing lanes. The donors were split into four age groups: young (average 16 years), middle-aged (39), aged (approximately 60) and long-lived (roughly 88). Here is what the overall study found, with its caveats: Bulk unsorted PBMC profiling prevented conclusive comparison of naive and antigen-experienced compartments. Because the CMV infection status of the donors was unknown, age-related changes in expanded clonotypes may potentially have been confounded. Observed TCR beta diversity per million T cells fell roughly linearly with age, and a significant reduction was already apparent by age around 40. Estimates of total diversity from one million sequenced T cells were regarded as lower bounds and underestimates. Compared with the aged group, the long-lived group had more naive CD4+ T cells, fewer expanded clones and increased TCR diversity, suggesting age selection. The percentage of naive T cells measured by flow cytometry correlated strongly with observed TCR beta diversity.

In the case of this clonotype: Its cognate antigen has yet to be identified. Nothing much larger sits one base from this clone, and base qualities are not available.

From a lookup of the germline V gene, CDR1 and CDR2 are SQVTM and ANQGSEA. V trim: 4 bases; J trim: 7 bases; unmatched bases: 3. From its cysteine to its phenylalanine, the CDR3 spans 12 amino acids. Only CDR3 DNA is held: 36 bases, read in frame from base 1. Library creation used 5' RACE. TCRdb records Illumina HiSeq 2500 as the sequencer. The second PCR ran for roughly 6 to 11 cycles and used a J-beta primer mix along with a sample-barcoded 5' primer. Each TCR beta cDNA molecule received a unique molecular identifier from a template-switch 5' adaptor carrying 12 random nucleotides. At least 2.5 million CDR3-containing paired-end reads were obtained from each sample. All of the RNA was converted into first-strand cDNA using the Mint cDNA synthesis kit, with a TRBC-specific oligonucleotide serving as the primer. All cDNA was treated with uracil-DNA glycosylase and then went through a first 18-cycle PCR with the universal primers M1SS and BC2_uni_R. As for the original processing: For normalization, 1 million high-quality reads were randomly selected from each sample, with every read carrying a distinct molecular identifier. Reads with shared molecular identifiers were discarded instead of being binned into consensus sequences. MiTCR, run with a Q25 quality threshold and the strictest error-elimination algorithm, handled CDR3 identification, clonotype clustering and error correction. A nonparametric unseen species model with Euler transformation was used to estimate lower-bound total TCR beta diversity. TCRdb reprocessed the public reads (quality trimming at Q25 with fastp, clone calling with MiXCR) and kept in-frame beta chains. Entries that share a CDR3 protein sequence are merged under the most common genes and DNA. TCRdb, not the original authors, processed these V and J calls. Recorded for this sample are 1,100,000 or so distinct CDR3 sequences; more than 40% of them occurred a single time. The top ten clones comprise about 20% of the sample.

Systemically healthy Caucasian individuals from Russia, over 30 in total and aged about 6 to 100 years, were included as donors. Each donor gave ten milliliters of peripheral blood, collected into EDTA-treated Vacutainer tubes. Ficoll-Paque density-gradient centrifugation was used to isolate PBMCs, with at least 7 million obtained per sample. Trizol reagent was used to extract total RNA from the PBMCs, yielding at least 6 micrograms per sample. For every donor, flow cytometry on a PBMC aliquot measured the percentage of naive CD45RAhigh/CD27high T cells. This receptor was obtained from a woman aged 55-69 years in good health. Sequencing used blood. The chain is encoded by TRBV29-1 joined to TRBJ2-1, with 8 bases matching TRBD2. The nucleotides read TGCAGCGTTGTGGTAGCGGGGAATGAGCAGTTCTTC. The encoded protein is CSVVVAGNEQFF.